Listed here are 17 T cell receptor beta chains from one sample, sequenced in a study of T cells after somatic rescue of genetic block. Libraries were prepared by immunoSEQ multiplex PCR; TCRdb keeps only in-frame clonotypes and omits some of them. Here the sample spans 11,000 to 15,000 clones, over 70% being singletons. The specimen sequenced was peripheral blood mononuclear cells (PBMCs). These receptors originate from a boy between 5 and 17 years old.

V gene TRBV7-3 combines with J gene TRBJ2-3; 7 nucleotides match TRBD1. Losses at the gene ends were 3 bases for V and 4 bases for J; bases not matched to a gene: 1. Germline V gene sequence: CDR1 SGHTA, CDR2 FQGTGA. The CDR3 spans 13 residues. The CDR3 here is CASSFQGADTQYF. CDR3 nucleotide sequence: TGTGCCAGCAGCTTCCAGGGGGCAGATACGCAGTATTTT.

This sequence joins TRBV2 and TRBJ2-7, with 9 positions matching TRBD2. After removal of 7 bases from V and 0 bases from J, the junction contained 7 bases not matched to a gene. Germline CDR1 reads SNHLY; CDR2 reads FYNNEI. The CDR3 sequence is 15 residues long. The CDR3 sequence is CASKGGREGSYEQYF. CDR3 in DNA: TGTGCCAGCAAAGGAGGGCGGGAGGGCTCCTACGAGCAGTACTTC.

The rearrangement uses TRBV9 and TRBJ2-4; a weak D match, TRBD2 (5 bases). Germline V gene lookup returns CDR1 SGDLS and CDR2 YYNGEE. The ends were cut back, 4 bases at V and 8 bases at J, with 10 bases in the middle. This CDR3 region has 12 residues. The CDR3 loop reads CASSPHGDIQYF. The CDR3 DNA sequence: TGTGCCAGCAGCCCCCACGGGGACATTCAGTACTTC.

Only a few counts were recorded for this clone. This rearrangement joins TRBV2 to TRBJ2-2; D unresolved. This CDR3 is 13 amino acids long. CDR1 is SNHLY, CDR2 FYNNEI, per germline. V lost 8 bases and J 1 base, leaving 8 bases between the germline ends. In DNA form, the CDR3 reads TGTGCCAGCGAAAAGCAGAACACCGGGGAGCTGTTTTTT. Translating it yields CASEKQNTGELFF.

V and J are TRBV15 and TRBJ2-5; TRBD2 aligns across 9 bases. V shed 0 bases, J shed 1 base, and the junction held 12 bases outside the gene matches. CDR1 and CDR2 from the germline V gene are LNHNV and YYDKDF (reference sequence). The CDR3 contains 19 residues. The CDR3 DNA is TGTGCCACCAGCAGAGATGGAAAAGGCGGGGGGGTAACCCAAGAGACCCAGTACTTC. Translated: CATSRDGKGGGVTQETQYF.

The chain employs TRBV10-3 and TRBJ2-1; D may be TRBD1 (5 bases). The length of the CDR3 is 12 residues. Looked up from germline, CDR1 is ENHRY and CDR2 is SYGVKD. V gave up 3 bases and J gave up 10 bases, with 10 bases separating them. In DNA, the CDR3 is TGTGCCATCAGTGACCTAGGGGTCGAGCAGTTCTTC. It encodes CAISDLGVEQFF.

The chain uses TRBV6-6 and TRBJ1-4, with TRBD1 as a possible D gene (5 bases). CDR3 length equals 14 residues. CDR1 MNHNY and CDR2 SVGAGI come from the germline V gene (reference sequence). Trimming removed 4 bases from V and 8 bases from J, with 14 bases in between. The CDR3 DNA is TGTGCCAGCAGTTCCCCAAACAACAGGGAAAAACTGTTTTTT. Translation: CASSSPNNREKLFF.

The V and J genes are TRBV27 and TRBJ2-7; TRBD1 agrees at 9 bases. The ends lost 2 bases at V and 3 bases at J; junction bases unmatched: 5. The germline CDR1 and CDR2 sequences are MNHEY and SMNVEV (reference sequence). This CDR3 spans 15 amino acids. Here the CDR3 DNA reads TGTGCCAGCAGTTTAGTAGGGACAGGGATCTACGAGCAGTACTTC. Its translation is CASSLVGTGIYEQYF.

This clone was counted once. At one end, the junction sequence differs from germline, possibly due to a read error. V gene TRBV6-4 combines with J gene TRBJ1-5; D not certain. CDR1 is MRHNA, CDR2 SNTAGT, per germline. CDR3 length: 14 residues. CDR3 region: CAISESSSNQPQHF. CDR3 bases: TGTGCCATCAGTGAGTCCAGTAGCAATCAGCCCCAGCATTTT.

This chain links TRBV30 with TRBJ2-4, with D perhaps matching TRBD1 (6 bases). Between the trimmed V and J ends, which lost 3 bases and 8 bases, there was a span of 8 bases. CDR1 is GTSNPN and CDR2 is SVGIG in the germline V gene (reference sequence). The CDR3 covers 11 residues. CDR3 in DNA: TGTGCCTGGAGGGACAGACACATTCAGTACTTC. Its translation: CAWRDRHIQYF.

The chain recombines TRBV6-1 with TRBJ2-5; 10 bases map to TRBD1. CDR3 size: 15 residues. Per germline, CDR1 MNHNS and CDR2 SASEGT. V was pared by 6 bases and J by 3 bases, with 7 bases of the junction left unmatched. The CDR3 is CASSPGQGFEETQYF. Here the CDR3 DNA reads TGTGCCAGCAGCCCGGGACAGGGGTTTGAAGAGACCCAGTACTTC.

The table lists this clone with a count of one. The J gene is TRBJ2-2, the V gene TRBV7-2; 7 bases map to TRBD1. The germline V gene encodes CDR1 SGHTA and CDR2 FQGNSA. V lost 5 bases, J lost 6 bases, and 3 bases stayed unmatched. The CDR3 spans 13 residues. CDR3 residues: CASSLRGSGELFF. The CDR3 DNA reads TGTGCCAGCAGCCTCAGGGGGTCCGGGGAGCTGTTTTTT.

The genes are TRBV6-1 and TRBJ2-7, with D unclear. The CDR3 length is 13 residues. Trimming took off 4 bases at V and 3 bases at J, with 10 bases between the two ends. Per germline, CDR1 MNHNS and CDR2 SASEGT. The CDR3, as DNA: TGTGCCAGCAGTGTACTGGGCGGCTACGAGCAGTACTTC. It codes for CASSVLGGYEQYF.

The chain joins TRBV28 to TRBJ2-1, with D perhaps being TRBD1 or TRBD2 (5 bases each). Germline V CDR1 and CDR2: MDHEN, SYDVKM. The CDR3 covers 15 residues. The ends were cut back, 4 bases at V and 7 bases at J, with 17 bases in the middle. The CDR3 reads CASSSRFRGANEQFF. CDR3 DNA sequence: TGTGCCAGCAGTTCGCGGTTTAGAGGGGCAAATGAGCAGTTCTTC.

In regard to this clone: Different DNA sequences within this sample yield the same CDR3. This chain joins TRBV27 and TRBJ2-5, with D possibly TRBD2 on 7 matching bases. This CDR3 spans 14 amino acids. Germline CDR1 is MNHEY and CDR2 is SMNVEV (reference sequence). Trimming removed 2 bases from V and 5 bases from J, with 12 bases in between. The CDR3 bases are TGTGCCAGCAGTTTACTGGGAGGGGGGGAGACCCAGTACTTC. Translating gives CASSLLGGGETQYF.

This clone was recorded only once. The CDR3 nucleotides are TGTGCCAGCAGCTTAGCGGGGACTATGAACACTGAAGCTTTCTTT. Encoded protein: CASSLAGTMNTEAFF. The chain carries TRBV7-6 and TRBJ1-1; D may be TRBD1 (5 bases). There are 15 residues in the CDR3. From germline, CDR1 is SGHVS and CDR2 FNYEAQ. Trimming pared 0 bases from V and 0 bases from J, leaving 8 bases between.

A few counts support this clone. The chain has TRBV27 and TRBJ2-7; 8 bases map to TRBD1. CDR3 length equals 14 residues. The junction had 6 bases not matched to a gene; V was cut back by 8 bases and J by 0 bases. Germline-derived CDR1 and CDR2 are MNHEY and SMNVEV (reference sequence). CDR3 sequence reads: CASSRTGFSYEQYF. The CDR3 DNA reads TGTGCCAGCTCCCGGACAGGGTTCTCCTACGAGCAGTACTTC.